This T cell receptor (beta chain) comes out of a study of T cells in localized non-small cell lung cancer. Comment on this clone: What it binds is not known.

This CDR3 has 15 amino acids. Germline CDR1 reads SGHVS; CDR2 reads FQNEAQ. V was clipped by 2 bases and J by 8 bases, with 17 bases between them. TCRdb's copy holds only in-frame clones and misses some; the assay was immunoSEQ multiplex PCR. The sample lists tens of thousands of clones, approximately 81% seen once, with roughly 15% in the top ten. General observations from the study: Uninvolved adjacent lung, not tumor, had the highest T cell clonality.

The sequencing here drew on PBMCs, taken before any cancer treatment. The J gene is TRBJ2-3, the V gene TRBV7-8; D uncertain. This sequence originates from a woman aged 35 to 70 with stage II squamous cell lung carcinoma. The DNA of the CDR3 is TGTGCCAGCAGCTTATATGGGCTAGATGCTGTTACGCAGTATTTT. Residues: CASSLYGLDAVTQYF.